The 30 T cell receptor beta chains in this list originate from one sample, sequenced in a study of blood T cell repertoires in COVID-19. Generated by immunoSEQ multiplex PCR, the TCRdb table keeps only in-frame clones and is missing some. The sample lists some 250,000 clones, 87% occurring once. The sequencing sample was made of peripheral blood. These receptors were collected from a man between 60 and 75 years old who had recovered from COVID-19.

Many counts were recorded for this clone. The chain has TRBV7-8 and TRBJ1-2; 7 bases match TRBD1. CDR1 is SGHVS, CDR2 FQNEAQ, per germline. The V segment lost 5 bases and the J segment 4 bases; nucleotides outside the gene matches: 4. The CDR3 sequence is 13 residues long. The CDR3 DNA follows: TGTGCCAGCAGCCCGGACAGGACCTATGGCTACACCTTC. This encodes CASSPDRTYGYTF.

The genes are TRBV6-6 and TRBJ2-7; D not resolved. V was pared by 6 bases and J by 4 bases, with 7 bases between. Germline values: CDR1 MNHNY, CDR2 SVGAGI (reference sequence). The CDR3 runs 11 residues. CDR3 residues: CASRERYEQYF. The CDR3 region has the DNA TGTGCCAGCAGGGAGAGGTACGAGCAGTACTTC.

In DNA, the CDR3 is TGTGCCAGCCATAGCAGTTCTGGAAACACCATATATTTT. Residues: CASHSSSGNTIYF. This chain connects TRBV6-5 to TRBJ1-3; D is unresolved. The CDR3 has 13 amino acids. From germline, CDR1 is MNHEY and CDR2 SVGAGI. V dropped 8 bases and J dropped 1 base, with 9 bases sitting between them.

The V call is TRBV11-2, the J call TRBJ1-6; tentatively, D is TRBD1 (6 bases). V shed 4 bases and J shed 7 bases, with 17 bases lying between them. The CDR3 has 16 residues. Germline V gene sequence: CDR1 SGHAT, CDR2 FQNNGV. CDR3 sequence (DNA): TGTGCCAGCAGCTCGCTCCTGGGACATCGAAATTCACCCCTCCACTTT. Translation: CASSSLLGHRNSPLHF.

The chain employs TRBV2 and TRBJ1-2; TRBD1 is a possible D gene (6 bases). Trimming cost V 0 bases and J 1 base, with 12 bases left between them. The germline gives CDR1 SNHLY, CDR2 FYNNEI. This CDR3 comprises 16 residues. The DNA for the CDR3 is TGTGCCAGCAGTGAAGCAGGACAGAATCGTAACTATGGCTACACCTTC. Its translation: CASSEAGQNRNYGYTF. The complete variable domain, with remaining parts taken from reference TRBV2 and TRBJ1-2, reads EPEVTQTPSHQVTQMGQEVILRCVPISNHLYFYWYRQILGQKVEFLVSFYNNEISEKSEIFDDQFSVERPDGSNFTLKIRSTKLEDSAMYFCASSEAGQNRNYGYTFGSGTRLTVV.

This chain connects TRBV19 to TRBJ2-1; TRBD2 agrees at 9 bases. Germline CDR1 and CDR2: LNHDA and SQIVND (reference sequence). The CDR3 loop spans 15 amino acids. The junction had 15 bases not matched to a gene; V was cut back by 6 bases and J by 12 bases. CDR3 protein: CASSPLGTSPQAQFF. In nucleotides, the CDR3 is TGTGCCAGTAGCCCGCTCGGGACTAGCCCTCAAGCGCAGTTCTTC.

This chain connects TRBV19 to TRBJ2-7; TRBD1 matches 10 bases. Germline CDR1 LNHDA, CDR2 SQIVND (reference sequence). The CDR3 consists of 13 residues. CDR3 nucleotides: TGTGGCTGGGGGGGACAGGGGTTCGACGAGCAGTACTTC. This gives the protein CGWGGQGFDEQYF.

V is TRBV3-1 (or the pseudogene TRBV3-2) and J is TRBJ2-7, with D possibly TRBD1 on 5 matching bases. Germline V CDR1 and CDR2: LGHDT, YNNKEL (reference sequence). V shed 1 base and J shed 7 bases, with 11 bases lying between them. CDR3 length: 13 amino acids. This CDR3 is CASSQGLGREQYV. DNA of the CDR3: TGTGCCAGCAGCCAAGGGCTGGGGCGGGAGCAGTACGTC.

This sequence joins TRBV29-1 and TRBJ2-3, with 12 bases matching TRBD2. V dropped 0 bases and J dropped 0; count of bases not matched to a gene: 13. CDR1 and CDR2 (germline): SQVTM, ANQGSEA. This CDR3 has 20 amino acids. The CDR3 here is CSVEDLAASGGEYSTDTQYF. Written as DNA, the CDR3 is TGCAGCGTTGAAGATCTCGCTGCTAGCGGGGGGGAATATAGCACAGATACGCAGTATTTT.

V and J are TRBV6-5 and TRBJ2-3; D call uncertain. Trimming shortened V by 6 bases and J by 0 bases, and 13 bases separated the two germline ends. Germline V gene lookup returns CDR1 MNHEY and CDR2 SVGAGI. The CDR3 runs 15 residues. The CDR3 sequence is CASRWRPTSTDTQYF. In DNA form, the CDR3 reads TGTGCCAGCAGGTGGCGGCCAACTAGCACAGATACGCAGTATTTT.

The genes are TRBV19 and TRBJ1-3; D is perhaps TRBD1 (6 bases). Germline V gives CDR1 LNHDA, CDR2 SQIVND (reference sequence). Trimming took 3 bases from V and 4 from J, leaving 16 bases between them. This CDR3 contains 16 residues. For the CDR3, the DNA is TGTGCCAGTAGTATCCCGGGACAAATAATCGGAAACACCATATATTTT. Its translation: CASSIPGQIIGNTIYF.

The V gene is TRBV24-1, the J gene TRBJ2-3; D remains ambiguous. CDR1 and CDR2 from the germline V gene are KGHDR and SFDVKD. V lost 3 bases and J 5 bases, leaving 11 bases between the germline ends. CDR3 length: 14 residues. In DNA, the CDR3 is TGTGCCACCAGTGATCGTGGCGGTGGAGATACGCAGTATTTT. This encodes CATSDRGGGDTQYF.

In its sample, this clone was seen once. V gene TRBV2 combines with J gene TRBJ2-7, with a tentative D call TRBD1 (5 bases). CDR1 and CDR2 from the germline V gene are SNHLY and FYNNEI. Trimming pared 3 bases from V and 1 base from J, leaving 10 bases between. CDR3 length: 14 residues. The CDR3 spells CASSEDNKSYEQYF. DNA of the CDR3: TGTGCCAGCAGTGAGGACAACAAATCCTACGAGCAGTACTTC. Complete variable domain (other parts from reference TRBV2 and TRBJ2-7): EPEVTQTPSHQVTQMGQEVILRCVPISNHLYFYWYRQILGQKVEFLVSFYNNEISEKSEIFDDQFSVERPDGSNFTLKIRSTKLEDSAMYFCASSEDNKSYEQYFGPGTRLTVT.

The CDR3 spells CASSRLRGLVGELFF. For the CDR3, the DNA is TGTGCCAGCAGCCGACTCAGGGGGCTCGTCGGGGAGCTGTTTTTT. The chain carries TRBV11-2 and TRBJ2-2; TRBD1 matches at 8 bases. The CDR3 totals 15 residues. The germline V gene has CDR1 SGHAT and CDR2 FQNNGV. J gave up 7 bases and V 5 bases, and 9 bases lay outside the gene matches.

This chain connects TRBV27 to TRBJ2-7; 7 bases match TRBD1. Germline CDR1 is MNHEY and CDR2 is SMNVEV (reference sequence). Germline trimming cut 5 bases from V and 1 base from J; bases unmatched to any gene: 11. The CDR3 extends over 16 amino acids. CDR3 in amino acids: CASSTRTGVSSYEQYV. The CDR3 coding sequence is TGTGCCAGCAGTACGAGAACAGGGGTGTCGTCCTACGAGCAGTACGTC.

V and J are TRBV18 and TRBJ2-7, with TRBD2 as a possible D gene (5 bases). The V and J ends lost 2 bases and 3 bases respectively, with 11 bases between them. CDR1 is KGHSH, CDR2 LQKENI, per germline. The CDR3 spans 14 residues. CDR3 DNA: TGTGCCAGCTCACCAGGAGGTGGCTACTACGAGCAGTACGTC. This encodes CASSPGGGYYEQYV.

V gene TRBV5-6 combines with J gene TRBJ1-6, with 9 bases matching TRBD1. The ends lost 4 bases at V and 9 bases at J; junction bases unmatched: 8. This CDR3 is 15 amino acids long. The germline CDR1 and CDR2 sequences are SGHDT and YYEEEE. In DNA form, the CDR3 reads TGTGCCAGCAGCGACGCGGGACAGGGTCTTTCACCCCTCCACTTT. This encodes CASSDAGQGLSPLHF.

The chain couples TRBV6-2 or TRBV6-3 to TRBJ2-7, with a tentative D call TRBD2 (6 bases). Trimming removed 5 bases at V and 7 bases at J, with 18 bases between. In germline, CDR1 is MNHEY, CDR2 SVGEGT. The CDR3 sequence is 14 residues long. This chain's CDR3 is CASSTGTLTGEQYF. DNA for the CDR3: TGTGCCAGCAGTACCGGGACTCTGACTGGGGAGCAGTACTTC.

The J gene is TRBJ2-1, the V gene TRBV5-1, with 9 bases matching TRBD2. Germline CDR1 is SGHRS and CDR2 is YFSETQ. The CDR3 covers 14 residues. Trimming removed 4 bases from V and 7 bases from J; junction bases left unmatched: 6. CDR3 protein: CASSPAGGRNEQFF. CDR3 coding DNA: TGCGCCAGCAGCCCTGCGGGGGGGCGGAATGAGCAGTTCTTC.

The V gene is TRBV7-9, the J gene TRBJ1-4, with 7 nucleotides matching TRBD1. The V gene's germline CDR1 is SEHNR and CDR2 FQNEAQ (reference sequence). The CDR3 is made up of 18 amino acids. Losses at the gene ends were 4 bases for V and 0 bases for J; bases not matched to a gene: 11. CDR3: CASSSGDSGYATNEKLFF. The CDR3 DNA reads as TGTGCCAGCAGCTCTGGGGACAGCGGCTATGCAACTAATGAAAAACTGTTTTTT.

This rearrangement joins TRBV20-1 to TRBJ2-5; 7 bases align to TRBD1. The germline CDR1 and CDR2 sequences are DFQATT and SNEGSKA (reference sequence). V lost 7 bases to trimming and J lost 4 bases; unmatched junction nucleotides: 3. The CDR3 runs to 11 residues. The CDR3 reads CSVTGRETQYF. CDR3 DNA: TGCAGTGTGACAGGGAGAGAGACCCAGTACTTC.

The chain couples TRBV30 to TRBJ1-2; tentative D call: TRBD1 (6 bases). The CDR3 spans 15 residues. Trimming took off 3 bases at V and 0 bases at J, with 14 bases between the two ends. Germline CDR1 reads GTSNPN; CDR2 reads SVGIG (reference sequence). The CDR3 bases are TGTGCCTGGAGGGGGGTCGGGACAACTAACTATGGCTACACCTTC. Translated: CAWRGVGTTNYGYTF.

The chain employs TRBV15 and TRBJ1-4; 11 bases line up with TRBD1. Germline assignment: CDR1 LNHNV and CDR2 YYDKDF (reference sequence). The CDR3 sequence is 17 residues long. With 5 bases clipped from V and 7 bases from J, the junction kept 12 bases outside the gene matches. In DNA form, the CDR3 reads TGTGCCACCAGCCCAGGACAGGGGGCGCGAAGTATTGAAAAACTGTTTTTT. Translated, it gives CATSPGQGARSIEKLFF.

J is TRBJ1-5 and V is TRBV6-5; D not certain. This CDR3 comprises 14 residues. The V end lost 8 bases, the J end lost 9 bases, and 20 bases lay between the germline ends. The germline gives CDR1 MNHEY, CDR2 SVGAGI. CDR3 sequence (DNA): TGTGCCAGCCTATTAGTCGCAGAAGACTTGCCCCAGCATTTT. It is translated as CASLLVAEDLPQHF.

The V call is TRBV19, the J call TRBJ2-7; 7 nucleotides line up with TRBD1. Trimming cost V 3 bases and J 8 bases; bases outside gene matches: 13. The CDR3 is 15 amino acids. Germline CDR1 LNHDA, CDR2 SQIVND (reference sequence). The CDR3 spells CASSMRDSPEAKQYF. The CDR3 coding sequence is TGTGCCAGTAGTATGAGGGACAGTCCGGAAGCAAAGCAGTACTTC.

This chain links TRBV19 with TRBJ1-4; 8 bases map to TRBD1. J lost 2 bases, V lost 9 bases, and 5 bases had no gene match. The CDR3 is 14 residues long. CDR1 and CDR2 (germline): LNHDA, SQIVND (reference sequence). The CDR3 nucleotides read TGTGCCAGCCGACAGGGGTTGACTAATGAAAAACTGTTTTTT. Residues: CASRQGLTNEKLFF.

The chain combines TRBV19 with TRBJ2-7; 7 bases agree with TRBD2. The CDR3 runs 13 residues. The germline CDR1 and CDR2 sequences are LNHDA and SQIVND (reference sequence). J gave up 4 bases and V 5 bases, and 5 bases lay outside the gene matches. CDR3 sequence reads: CASSVGEGYEQYV. The DNA for the CDR3 is TGTGCCAGTAGTGTTGGGGAGGGGTACGAGCAGTACGTC.

The rearrangement joins TRBV5-1 to TRBJ2-1, with 7 positions matching TRBD2. The J segment lost 0 bases and the V segment lost 0 bases, leaving 3 bases of the junction unmatched. The CDR3 loop spans 16 amino acids. The germline V gene has CDR1 SGHRS and CDR2 YFSETQ. The CDR3: CASSLVAGVSYNEQFF. In nucleotides, the CDR3 is TGCGCCAGCAGCTTGGTGGCGGGGGTCTCCTACAATGAGCAGTTCTTC.

With respect to this clone: Other DNA sequences from this sample encode an identical CDR3 as well. The J gene is TRBJ2-1, the V gene TRBV11-2; 9 bases align to TRBD2. There are 15 residues in the CDR3. Germline values: CDR1 SGHAT, CDR2 FQNNGV. The J segment lost 0 bases and the V segment lost 5 bases, leaving 2 bases of the junction unmatched. In DNA, the CDR3 is TGTGCCAGCAGCCGTAGCGGGGGCTCCTACAATGAGCAGTTCTTC. Amino acids: CASSRSGGSYNEQFF.

This rearrangement joins TRBV7-9 to TRBJ2-4; weak D call: TRBD1 (7 bases). Germline V gene data show CDR1 as SEHNR and CDR2 as FQNEAQ (reference sequence). The V and J ends lost 4 bases and 0 bases respectively, with 16 bases between them. The CDR3 has 17 residues. The CDR3 DNA is TGTGCCAGCAGCTCCCTGACAGGGACTCTAGCCAAAAACATTCAGTACTTC. This gives the protein CASSSLTGTLAKNIQYF.